This T cell receptor (beta chain) emerged from a study of blood T cell repertoires in COVID-19. V lost 5 bases, J lost 10 bases, and 7 bases stayed unmatched. The CDR3 loop spans 14 amino acids. Per the germline V gene, CDR1 is MNHEY and CDR2 is SVGEGT. Assay used: immunoSEQ multiplex PCR; TCRdb lists only in-frame clones, some missing. The sample carries 170,000 or so clones, roughly nine tenths recorded once. This clonotype was obtained from a woman between 50 and 59 years old who had recovered from COVID-19. The rearrangement joins TRBV6-2 or TRBV6-3 to TRBJ1-6; 8 bases map to TRBD1. Sequenced sample: PBMCs or T cells enriched from blood (not recorded which). DNA for the CDR3: TGTGCCAGCAGTCAACAGGGGGTCGGCTCACCCCTCCACTTT. Translated: CASSQQGVGSPLHF.